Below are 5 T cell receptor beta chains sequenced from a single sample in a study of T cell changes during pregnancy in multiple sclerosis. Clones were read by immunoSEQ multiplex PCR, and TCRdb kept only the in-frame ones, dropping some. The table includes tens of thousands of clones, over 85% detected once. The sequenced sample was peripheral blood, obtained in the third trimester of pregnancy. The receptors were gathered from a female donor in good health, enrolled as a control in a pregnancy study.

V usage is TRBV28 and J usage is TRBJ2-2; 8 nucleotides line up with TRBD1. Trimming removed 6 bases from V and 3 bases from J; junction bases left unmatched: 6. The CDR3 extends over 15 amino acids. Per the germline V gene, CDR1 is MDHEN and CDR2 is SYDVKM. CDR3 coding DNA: TGTGCCAGCAGCCCGGACAGGGAAGACACCGGGGAGCTGTTTTTT. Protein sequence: CASSPDREDTGELFF. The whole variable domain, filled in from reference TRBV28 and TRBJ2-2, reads DVKVTQSSRYLVKRTGEKVFLECVQDMDHENMFWYRQDPGLGLRLIYFSYDVKMKEKGDIPEGYSVSREKKERFSLILESASTNQTSMYLCASSPDREDTGELFFGEGSRLTVL.

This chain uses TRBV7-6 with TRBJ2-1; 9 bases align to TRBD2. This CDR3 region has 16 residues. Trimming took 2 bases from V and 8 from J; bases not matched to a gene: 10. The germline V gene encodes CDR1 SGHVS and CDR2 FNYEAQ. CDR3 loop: CASSLTGGTSSHEQFF. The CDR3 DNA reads TGTGCCAGCAGCTTAACTGGGGGGACTAGCAGCCATGAGCAGTTCTTC.

The CDR3: CASSVGGVYNEQFF. DNA of the CDR3: TGTGCCAGCAGCGTAGGGGGCGTCTACAATGAGCAGTTCTTC. This sequence joins TRBV9 and TRBJ2-1; D is possibly TRBD1 (5 bases). Trimming removed 0 bases at V and 3 bases at J, with 7 bases between. The CDR3 length is 14 residues. Germline V lookup: CDR1 SGDLS, CDR2 YYNGEE.

The CDR3 bases are TGTGCCAGCAGCTTGGATTGGCTAGCGGGAACGAACACCGGGGAGCTGTTTTTT. Protein: CASSLDWLAGTNTGELFF. The V gene is TRBV5-6, the J gene TRBJ2-2, with 9 bases fitting TRBD2. J lost 0 bases, V lost 0 bases, and 6 bases had no gene match. This CDR3 has 18 residues. From germline, CDR1 is SGHDT and CDR2 YYEEEE.

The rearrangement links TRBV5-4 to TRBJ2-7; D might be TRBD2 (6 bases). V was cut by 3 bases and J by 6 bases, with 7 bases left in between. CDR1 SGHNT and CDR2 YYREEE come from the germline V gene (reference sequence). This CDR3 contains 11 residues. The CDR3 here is CASSWGGEQYF. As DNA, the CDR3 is TGTGCCAGCAGCTGGGGAGGCGAGCAGTACTTC.